These 28 T cell receptor beta chains were all obtained from the same sample, sequenced in a study of Graves' ophthalmopathy and Graves' hyperthyroidism. TCR beta CDR3 amplification used RNA transcripts. The library came from an HTBI-primed first-round RT-PCR and a second-round multiplex PCR. TCRdb fed the multiplex PCR reads into MiXCR, producing one record per CDR3 protein. The data contain over a million distinct CDR3 sequences, roughly two fifths of them seen just once; the ten biggest clones take up approximately 10%. The sequenced sample consisted of peripheral blood or thyroid tissue (not recorded which). Receptors were obtained from an adult man with Graves' hyperthyroidism.

This clonotype was recorded only once. The chain uses TRBV25-1 and TRBJ1-5; 8 bases are a match to TRBD1. V shed 4 bases and J 0 bases; nucleotides not matched to a gene: 5. The CDR3 consists of 16 residues. Germline V gene sequence: CDR1 MGHDK, CDR2 SYGVNS. The CDR3 reads CASSVTTGGSNQPQHF. CDR3 coding DNA: TGTGCCAGCAGTGTTACAACAGGGGGTAGCAATCAGCCCCAGCATTTT.

This clonotype was picked up many times. The chain has TRBV7-9 and TRBJ2-5; TRBD1 aligns across 11 bases. The CDR3 covers 15 residues. Germline CDR1 is SEHNR and CDR2 is FQNEAQ (reference sequence). The ends lost 5 bases at V and 6 bases at J; junction bases unmatched: 8. This CDR3 is CASSPGQGAKQTQYF. The CDR3 DNA reads as TGTGCCAGCAGCCCAGGACAGGGGGCGAAACAGACCCAGTACTTC.

This clonotype was counted ten times or more. The gene calls are TRBV7-2 and TRBJ2-5, with a possible D match to TRBD2 (6 bases). The V end lost 2 bases, the J end lost 5 bases, and 18 bases lay between the germline ends. This CDR3 is 16 amino acids long. Germline V CDR1 and CDR2: SGHTA, FQGNSA. The CDR3, as DNA: TGTGCCAGCAGCTTAAGTATTACGGGAGATGGGGAGACCCAGTACTTC. It codes for CASSLSITGDGETQYF.

This clonotype has ten or more counts. V gene TRBV20-1 combines with J gene TRBJ2-7; TRBD1 agrees at 8 bases. With V trimmed by 0 bases and J by 4 bases, 8 bases remained unmatched. This CDR3 is 15 amino acids long. Per the germline V gene, CDR1 is DFQATT and CDR2 is SNEGSKA (reference sequence). The CDR3 loop reads CSARDRRTGLYEQYF. CDR3 coding DNA: TGCAGTGCTAGAGATCGGCGGACAGGGTTGTACGAGCAGTACTTC.

The chain is built from TRBV2 and TRBJ1-1, with D unresolved. This CDR3 spans 14 amino acids. CDR1 and CDR2 (germline): SNHLY, FYNNEI. The V gene lost 6 bases and the J gene lost 1 base, with 12 bases spanning the gap. The CDR3 DNA follows: TGTGCCAGCAGGCTGACTAGCGGGAACACTGAAGCTTTCTTT. Translated, it gives CASRLTSGNTEAFF.

The CDR3: CASSIGTGETQYF. For the CDR3, the DNA is TGTGCCAGTAGTATCGGGACGGGAGAGACCCAGTACTTC. The V gene is TRBV19, the J gene TRBJ2-5; perhaps D is TRBD1 or TRBD2 (5 bases each). The germline gives CDR1 LNHDA, CDR2 SQIVND (reference sequence). The CDR3 totals 13 residues. Trimming left V 3 bases short and J 4 bases short, with 9 bases between.

The gene calls are TRBV6-5 and TRBJ1-1; 8 nucleotides agree with TRBD1. The CDR3 extends over 15 amino acids. V dropped 6 bases and J dropped 4; count of bases not matched to a gene: 10. CDR1 is MNHEY and CDR2 is SVGAGI in the germline V gene. This chain's CDR3 is CASSPDRGSVTEAFF. The CDR3 nucleotides read TGTGCCAGCAGCCCCGACAGGGGCTCGGTCACTGAAGCTTTCTTT.

This clonotype was counted at least ten times. The chain is built from TRBV7-9 and TRBJ1-1; D is unresolved. CDR3 length: 12 amino acids. V dropped 5 bases and J dropped 11 bases, with 15 bases sitting between them. Germline lookup yields CDR1 SEHNR and CDR2 FQNEAQ (reference sequence). CDR3 coding DNA: TGTGCCAGCAGCCCAACGGACCTAGAGGCTTTCTTT. It encodes CASSPTDLEAFF. Full variable domain (missing parts from reference TRBV7-9 and TRBJ1-1): DTGVSQNPRHKITKRGQNVTFRCDPISEHNRLYWYRQTLGQGPEFLTYFQNEAQLEKSRLLSDRFSAERPKGSFSTLEIQRTEQGDSAMYLCASSPTDLEAFFGQGTRLTVV.

Concerning this clonotype itself: This may be a read error: a much more frequent sequence differs by one nucleotide. The rearrangement links TRBV19 to TRBJ2-7; TRBD2 matches 10 bases. Germline V gene lookup returns CDR1 LNHDA and CDR2 SQIVND (reference sequence). The CDR3 runs to 15 residues. CDR3 sequence reads: CAGSPGTSVEYEQYF. Here the CDR3 DNA reads TGTGCCGGTAGTCCCGGGACTAGCGTTGAGTACGAGCAGTACTTC.

This clonotype was picked up one time. Since a much larger clone is just one base distant, this may be a read error. J is TRBJ2-5 and V is TRBV6-1, with D possibly called TRBD1 or TRBD2 (5 bases each). Per germline, CDR1 MNHNS and CDR2 SASEGT. The CDR3 has 14 amino acids. The CDR3 loop is CASENGWGLETQSF. The CDR3 DNA follows: TGTGCCAGCGAGAACGGGTGGGGGTTGGAGACCCAGTCCTTC.

As for this clonotype: Since no conserved phenylalanine or tryptophan closes the CDR3, a read error is the likely cause. The limits of the CDR3 on the DNA are not certain, so only TCRdb's listed CDR3 is given. This chain joins TRBV7-2 and TRBJ1-2; TRBD1 is the table's D call and was not checked against the DNA. Germline CDR1 reads SGHTA; CDR2 reads FQGNSA. The CDR3 adds up to 11 amino acids, both ends counted. CDR3 loop: CASSFGQGSTY.

The chain joins TRBV7-8 to TRBJ1-3; weak D call: TRBD1 (5 bases). Germline assignment: CDR1 SGHVS and CDR2 FQNEAQ. This CDR3 region has 17 residues. Deletions cut 1 base from V and 8 bases from J, with 21 bases between. In DNA, the CDR3 is TGTGCCAGCAGCTTAGTAGTTGGGACCAGGGATGGCTACACCATATATTTT. Protein product: CASSLVVGTRDGYTIYF. Full variable domain (rest looked up from reference TRBV7-8 and TRBJ1-3): GAGVSQSPRYKVAKRGQDVALRCDPISGHVSLFWYQQALGQGPEFLTYFQNEAQLDKSGLPSDRFFAERPEGSVSTLKIQRTQQEDSAVYLCASSLVVGTRDGYTIYFGEGSWLTVV.

This clonotype has a count of ten or more. CDR3 coding DNA: TGTGCCAGTATCCCGGACAGCGTCTATGGCTACACCTTC. Translation: CASIPDSVYGYTF. The genes are TRBV12-3 or TRBV12-4 and TRBJ1-2; the D gene is possibly TRBD1 (6 bases). Trimming took 9 bases from V and 4 from J, leaving 15 bases between them. The CDR3 extends over 13 amino acids.

This clonotype was seen many times. The rearrangement links TRBV4-2 to TRBJ1-4; D not certain. The CDR3 totals 16 residues. CDR1 is LGHNA and CDR2 is YNFKEQ in the germline V gene. V gave up 1 base and J gave up 5 bases, with 14 bases separating them. The DNA for the CDR3 is TGTGCCAGCAGCCAAGCCGACGGGCCCGGGAATGAAAAACTGTTTTTT. This gives the protein CASSQADGPGNEKLFF.

This clonotype occurred many times. The rearrangement links TRBV7-9 to TRBJ1-6; TRBD1 matches at 7 bases. J gave up 7 bases and V 5 bases, and 11 bases lay outside the gene matches. Looked up from germline, CDR1 is SEHNR and CDR2 is FQNEAQ (reference sequence). The CDR3 is 16 amino acids. DNA of the CDR3: TGTGCCAGCAGCCGAGACAGGGTCTTACCAAATTCACCCCTCCACTTT. It translates to CASSRDRVLPNSPLHF.

The CDR3 reads CASSPNRGEKLFF. The CDR3 DNA reads as TGTGCCAGCAGTCCCAACAGGGGGGAAAAACTGTTTTTT. The chain recombines TRBV6-6 with TRBJ1-4; 8 bases align to TRBD1. This CDR3 comprises 13 residues. Germline V gives CDR1 MNHNY, CDR2 SVGAGI (reference sequence). With 5 bases clipped from V and 8 bases from J, the junction kept 4 bases outside the gene matches.

This clonotype was found many times. The J gene is TRBJ1-6, the V gene TRBV7-9; D might be TRBD1 (5 bases). V dropped 7 bases and J dropped 10 bases, with 20 bases sitting between them. The CDR3 sequence is 15 residues long. From germline, CDR1 is SEHNR and CDR2 FQNEAQ (reference sequence). The chain's CDR3 is CASNKVDSLGSPLHF. CDR3 coding DNA: TGTGCCAGCAACAAAGTAGACAGCCTCGGGTCACCCCTCCACTTT. The whole variable domain, remainder taken from reference TRBV7-9 and TRBJ1-6, is DTGVSQNPRHKITKRGQNVTFRCDPISEHNRLYWYRQTLGQGPEFLTYFQNEAQLEKSRLLSDRFSAERPKGSFSTLEIQRTEQGDSAMYLCASNKVDSLGSPLHFGNGTRLTVT.

The V gene is TRBV28, the J gene TRBJ1-6; TRBD1 might be the D (6 bases). The germline V gene has CDR1 MDHEN and CDR2 SYDVKM. This CDR3 comprises 16 residues. V gave up 5 bases and J gave up 4 bases, with 15 bases separating them. CDR3 in amino acids: CASSTSGEGYNSPLHF. In nucleotides, the CDR3 is TGTGCCAGCAGTACGTCAGGGGAGGGATATAATTCACCCCTCCACTTT. The full variable domain, in which reference TRBV28 and TRBJ1-6 provide the parts outside the CDR3, is DVKVTQSSRYLVKRTGEKVFLECVQDMDHENMFWYRQDPGLGLRLIYFSYDVKMKEKGDIPEGYSVSREKKERFSLILESASTNQTSMYLCASSTSGEGYNSPLHFGNGTRLTVT.

Concerning this clonotype: An end of the junction differs from the germline gene, which may be a read error. The chain carries TRBV7-8 and TRBJ1-2; D possibly corresponds to TRBD1 (5 bases). From germline, CDR1 is SGHVS and CDR2 FQNEAQ. The CDR3 is 11 residues long. This CDR3 reads CAGSGGQGTLF. DNA for the CDR3: TGTGCCGGCAGCGGAGGGCAGGGTACTCTCTTC.

This clonotype was observed many times. This chain connects TRBV7-2 to TRBJ1-5, with D unclear. The length of the CDR3 is 14 residues. The V and J ends lost 5 bases and 3 bases respectively, with 11 bases between them. CDR1 is SGHTA, CDR2 FQGNSA, per germline. The CDR3 DNA reads as TGTGCCAGCAGCACAACCCGGGCCAATCAGCCCCAGCATTTT. It encodes CASSTTRANQPQHF.

The rearrangement joins TRBV28 to TRBJ2-2; 7 bases are shared with TRBD1. The CDR3 is 14 amino acids. V shed 6 bases and J 6 bases; nucleotides not matched to a gene: 7. Germline lookup yields CDR1 MDHEN and CDR2 SYDVKM. The CDR3 spells CASRRQGVAGELFF. Written as DNA, the CDR3 is TGTGCCAGCAGAAGACAGGGCGTAGCCGGGGAGCTGTTTTTT.

The chain uses TRBV15 and TRBJ2-7; TRBD2 is a possible D gene (6 bases). This CDR3 contains 14 residues. CDR1 is LNHNV and CDR2 is YYDKDF in the germline V gene (reference sequence). V gave up 1 base and J gave up 3 bases, with 10 bases separating them. The CDR3 spells CATSRGGGNYEQYF. CDR3 bases: TGTGCCACCAGCAGAGGTGGGGGGAACTACGAGCAGTACTTC.

The V and J genes are TRBV29-1 and TRBJ2-7, with TRBD2 matching over 7 bases. The CDR3 is 13 amino acids. The J segment lost 4 bases and the V segment lost 6 bases, leaving 9 bases of the junction unmatched. Germline-derived CDR1 and CDR2 are SQVTM and ANQGSEA. The CDR3 spells CSVEIGRAYEQYF. Here the CDR3 DNA reads TGCAGCGTCGAAATTGGGAGGGCATACGAGCAGTACTTC.

The J gene is TRBJ1-2, the V gene TRBV14; no clear D gene. The CDR3 loop spans 13 amino acids. Germline V gene lookup returns CDR1 SGHDN and CDR2 FVKESK. Trimming left V 1 base short and J 8 bases short, with 11 bases between. The CDR3 is CASSQVQDFGYTF. DNA of the CDR3: TGTGCCAGCAGCCAAGTTCAGGACTTCGGCTACACCTTC.

The chain is built from TRBV15 and TRBJ1-2; weak D call: TRBD1 (6 bases). This CDR3 region has 17 residues. With 10 bases removed from V and 0 bases from J, the gap between germline ends came to 24 bases. Germline assignment: CDR1 LNHNV and CDR2 YYDKDF (reference sequence). CDR3 coding DNA: TGTGCCAGCAGATCTCCCGGCCGAGGGGGAGCTAACTATGGCTACACCTTC. It specifies CASRSPGRGGANYGYTF.

In its sample, this clonotype was seen many times. The chain is built from TRBV12-3 or TRBV12-4 and TRBJ1-6; the D is unclear. The CDR3 spans 15 residues. V dropped 1 base and J dropped 5 bases, with 9 bases sitting between them. Here the CDR3 DNA reads TGTGCCAGCAGTTTAGGAGGGAGGAATAATTCACCCCTCCACTTT. It is translated as CASSLGGRNNSPLHF.

Many counts were recorded for this clonotype. V gene TRBV20-1 combines with J gene TRBJ1-5, with D perhaps TRBD1 (5 bases). CDR1 and CDR2 (germline): DFQATT, SNEGSKA (reference sequence). V lost 0 bases and J lost 3, with 15 bases in between. CDR3 size: 16 residues. CDR3 loop: CSAREGGWQVNQPQHF. In DNA form, the CDR3 reads TGCAGTGCTAGAGAGGGGGGGTGGCAGGTCAATCAGCCCCAGCATTTT.

Concerning this clonotype: A read error may be the cause here, since a much bigger clone is one base away. The chain uses TRBV20-1 and TRBJ2-7; D may be TRBD1 (5 bases). Germline V gene data show CDR1 as DFQATT and CDR2 as SNEGSKA (reference sequence). This CDR3 contains 13 residues. V lost 2 bases to trimming and J lost 1 base, with 9 bases between them. This CDR3 reads CSARPPGSYEQYF. CDR3 nucleotides: TGCAGTGCTAGACCCCCAGGGTCCTACGAGCAGTACTTC.